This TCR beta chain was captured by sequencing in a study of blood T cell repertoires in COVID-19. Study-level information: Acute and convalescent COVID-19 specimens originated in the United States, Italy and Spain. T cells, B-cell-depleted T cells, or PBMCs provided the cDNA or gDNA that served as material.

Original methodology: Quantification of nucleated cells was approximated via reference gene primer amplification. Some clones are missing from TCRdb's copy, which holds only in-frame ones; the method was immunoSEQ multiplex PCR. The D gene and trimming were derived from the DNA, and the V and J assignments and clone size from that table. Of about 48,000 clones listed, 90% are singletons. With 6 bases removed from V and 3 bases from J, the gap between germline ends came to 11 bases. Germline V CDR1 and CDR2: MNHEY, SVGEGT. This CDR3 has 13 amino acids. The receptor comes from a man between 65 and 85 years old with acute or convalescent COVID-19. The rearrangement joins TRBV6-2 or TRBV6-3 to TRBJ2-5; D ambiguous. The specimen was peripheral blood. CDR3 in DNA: TGTGCCAGCAGCTTCCTACGGGAAGAGACCCAGTACTTC. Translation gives CASSFLREETQYF.